Below are 19 T cell receptor beta chains sequenced from a single sample in a study of T cell responses to AZD1222 COVID-19 vaccine (dated by TCRdb to about 2021). Per the publication, the time point label means: baseline before first vaccination. The library was built by means of the immunoSEQ multiplex PCR assay. TCRdb limited this immuneACCESS table to in-frame rearrangements with V and J called. A share of clones is missing; checked studies link under half to unresolved V genes, and the rest is unexplained. The sample records 150,000 or so clones, roughly 92% of which are singletons. The ten largest clones add up to roughly 5% of the sample. Sequences were derived from peripheral blood, sampled on day 0 of AZD1222 vaccination. The receptors were sampled from an adult in good health.

This chain joins TRBV7-9 and TRBJ1-6, with 10 bases fitting TRBD1. V dropped 5 bases and J dropped 10; count of bases not matched to a gene: 8. Germline V CDR1 and CDR2: SEHNR, FQNEAQ (reference sequence). This CDR3 spans 15 amino acids. This CDR3 is CASSSGTGVTSPLHF. The CDR3 bases are TGTGCCAGCAGCAGCGGGACAGGGGTTACCTCACCCCTCCACTTT.

The chain joins TRBV11-2 to TRBJ1-1; tentative D call: TRBD1 (5 bases). CDR1 and CDR2 (germline): SGHAT, FQNNGV. CDR3 size: 11 residues. V lost 5 bases and J lost 7, with 8 bases in between. The CDR3 DNA reads as TGTGCCAGCAGCGCTCAGGGTGAAGCTTTCTTT. Protein: CASSAQGEAFF.

The chain uses TRBV3-1 (or the pseudogene TRBV3-2) and TRBJ1-2, with D possibly matching TRBD1 (6 bases). Per germline, CDR1 LGHDT and CDR2 YNNKEL (reference sequence). V gave up 1 base and J gave up 5 bases, with 11 bases separating them. CDR3 length: 14 residues. The DNA of the CDR3 is TGTGCCAGCAGCCAAGGGGGGGCGCGGTATGGCTACACCTTC. It translates to CASSQGGARYGYTF.

The V gene is TRBV7-9, the J gene TRBJ2-7, with 8 bases identical to TRBD2. The CDR3 extends over 17 amino acids. The germline CDR1 and CDR2 sequences are SEHNR and FQNEAQ (reference sequence). Germline trimming cut 5 bases from V and 1 base from J; bases unmatched to any gene: 13. The CDR3 is CASSPNPLAGGSYEQYF. The DNA of the CDR3 is TGTGCCAGCAGCCCGAACCCTTTGGCGGGAGGTTCCTACGAGCAGTACTTC.

The chain has TRBV12-3 or TRBV12-4 and TRBJ2-2; no definite D call. Trimming took off 6 bases at V and 4 bases at J, with 6 bases between the two ends. CDR3 length equals 12 residues. The CDR3 region is CASSISTGELFF. The CDR3 DNA sequence: TGTGCCAGCAGCATTAGCACCGGGGAGCTGTTTTTT.

This clone occurred once. The J gene is TRBJ1-1, the V gene TRBV6-5, with D unresolved. V dropped 0 bases and J dropped 8 bases, with 7 bases sitting between them. The germline V gene has CDR1 MNHEY and CDR2 SVGAGI. The CDR3 consists of 12 residues. The CDR3 DNA sequence: TGTGCCAGCAGTTACTCTGGCCAGGAAGCTTTCTTT. Translation: CASSYSGQEAFF.

This clone has only one observation. V and J are TRBV9 and TRBJ1-2; D is uncertain. Germline-derived CDR1 and CDR2 are SGDLS and YYNGEE. The CDR3 extends over 15 amino acids. Trimming left V 3 bases short and J 2 bases short, with 14 bases between. The CDR3 bases are TGTGCCAGCAGCGCAACTGTGGACGGCAACTATGGCTACACCTTC. Protein sequence: CASSATVDGNYGYTF.

The chain combines TRBV4-2 with TRBJ2-1, with 8 bases matching TRBD2. Germline CDR1 is LGHNA and CDR2 is YNFKEQ. The CDR3 totals 17 residues. V was clipped by 0 bases and J by 8 bases; unmatched bases: 12. The CDR3 loop is CASSQEGTRQKGDEQFF. The CDR3 DNA reads as TGTGCCAGCAGCCAAGAGGGGACTAGGCAAAAGGGGGATGAGCAGTTCTTC.

The chain combines TRBV10-3 with TRBJ2-2; maybe TRBD2 (6 bases). Germline CDR1 and CDR2: ENHRY and SYGVKD. V lost 3 bases to trimming and J lost 7 bases, with 12 bases between them. There are 14 residues in the CDR3. CDR3 sequence (DNA): TGTGCCATCAGTGACGGGGGTAGTGACGGGGAGCTGTTTTTT. It specifies CAISDGGSDGELFF.

The V call is TRBV6-1, the J call TRBJ2-6; unclear D gene. V lost 4 bases and J 1 base, leaving 14 bases between the germline ends. This CDR3 region has 17 residues. CDR1 MNHNS and CDR2 SASEGT come from the germline V gene. The CDR3 is CASSAPPLWSGANVLTF. In DNA, the CDR3 is TGTGCCAGCAGTGCCCCTCCATTGTGGTCTGGGGCCAACGTCCTGACTTTC.

The chain uses TRBV9 and TRBJ2-6, with D possibly matching TRBD1 (5 bases). The ends were cut back, 1 base at V and 0 bases at J, with 14 bases in the middle. CDR1 is SGDLS and CDR2 is YYNGEE in the germline V gene. This CDR3 region has 18 residues. The DNA of the CDR3 is TGTGCCAGCAGCGTATTACAGGCCTCGTACTCTGGGGCCAACGTCCTGACTTTC. The encoded protein is CASSVLQASYSGANVLTF.

The rearrangement joins TRBV10-3 to TRBJ2-1; D may be TRBD1 (6 bases). From germline, CDR1 is ENHRY and CDR2 SYGVKD. CDR3 length: 15 amino acids. Trimming pared 3 bases from V and 7 bases from J, leaving 16 bases between. CDR3 sequence reads: CAISDSRQGKNEQFF. The CDR3 DNA is TGTGCCATCAGTGACTCCCGGCAGGGGAAGAATGAGCAGTTCTTC.

This chain uses TRBV7-9 with TRBJ2-3; unclear D gene. The CDR3 spans 13 residues. V dropped 0 bases and J dropped 4 bases, with 5 bases sitting between them. The germline gives CDR1 SEHNR, CDR2 FQNEAQ (reference sequence). The CDR3 DNA sequence: TGTGCCAGCAGCTTAGCAGGTTCAGATACGCAGTATTTT. It encodes CASSLAGSDTQYF.

This clone has only a few counts. This chain links TRBV7-9 with TRBJ1-1; unclear D gene. The germline gives CDR1 SEHNR, CDR2 FQNEAQ (reference sequence). V lost 6 bases and J 5 bases, leaving 19 bases between the germline ends. This CDR3 is 15 amino acids long. The CDR3 coding sequence is TGTGCCAGCAGACCAGAGTTAAGGGAGAGGACTGAAGCTTTCTTT. Amino acids: CASRPELRERTEAFF.

The chain uses TRBV19 and TRBJ1-6; 7 nucleotides agree with TRBD1. Trimming cost V 9 bases and J 9 bases; bases outside gene matches: 8. The CDR3 is 13 residues long. The germline V gene encodes CDR1 LNHDA and CDR2 SQIVND (reference sequence). The CDR3: CASEGQKLSPLHF. The CDR3 nucleotides read TGTGCCAGCGAGGGACAGAAGCTTTCACCCCTCCACTTT.

This chain connects TRBV7-9 to TRBJ2-7; no definite D call. V was pared by 2 bases and J by 6 bases, with 11 bases between. This CDR3 is 13 amino acids long. CDR1 is SEHNR and CDR2 is FQNEAQ in the germline V gene (reference sequence). CDR3: CASSLSQFGEQYF. CDR3 nucleotides: TGTGCCAGCAGCTTATCCCAGTTCGGCGAGCAGTACTTC.

The J gene is TRBJ1-2, the V gene TRBV11-2; D is perhaps TRBD1 (6 bases). V gave up 4 bases and J gave up 8 bases, with 11 bases separating them. Per germline, CDR1 SGHAT and CDR2 FQNNGV. The CDR3 is made up of 12 amino acids. The CDR3 nucleotides are TGTGCCAGCAGCTCGCAGGGGAACGGCTACACCTTC. It translates to CASSSQGNGYTF.

This chain joins TRBV6-5 and TRBJ1-5; TRBD1 matches 9 bases. The V gene end was trimmed by 5 bases and the J gene end by 6 bases; junction bases not matched to a gene: 8. The CDR3 consists of 15 residues. CDR1 is MNHEY, CDR2 SVGAGI, per germline. The CDR3, as DNA: TGTGCCAGCAGTCCCACAGGGGGCGCGGGTCAGCCCCAGCATTTT. Translated: CASSPTGGAGQPQHF.

The CDR3 spells CASSLFQGASLTGTGELFF. In DNA form, the CDR3 reads TGTGCCAGCAGTTTATTTCAGGGGGCCTCTCTTACAGGGACCGGGGAGCTGTTTTTT. The chain joins TRBV28 to TRBJ2-2; 8 nucleotides agree with TRBD1. The CDR3 consists of 19 residues. J was trimmed by 5 bases and V by 1 base; bases with no gene match: 15. Germline values: CDR1 MDHEN, CDR2 SYDVKM.